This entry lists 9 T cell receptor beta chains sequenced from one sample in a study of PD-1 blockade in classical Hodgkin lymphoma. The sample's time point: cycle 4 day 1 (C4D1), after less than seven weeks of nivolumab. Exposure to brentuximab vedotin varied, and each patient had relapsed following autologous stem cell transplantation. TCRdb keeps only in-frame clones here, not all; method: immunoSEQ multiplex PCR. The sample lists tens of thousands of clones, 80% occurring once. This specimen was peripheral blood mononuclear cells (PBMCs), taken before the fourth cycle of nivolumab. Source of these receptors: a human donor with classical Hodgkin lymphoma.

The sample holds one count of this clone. The CDR3: CASSLTISGLNTEAFF. In DNA form, the CDR3 reads TGTGCCAGCAGCTTAACGATCAGTGGCTTGAACACTGAAGCTTTCTTT. The chain employs TRBV7-9 and TRBJ1-1; D gene unclear. There are 16 residues in the CDR3. Looked up from germline, CDR1 is SEHNR and CDR2 is FQNEAQ (reference sequence). The germline V and J ends were trimmed by 2 bases and 0 bases, with 13 bases remaining between them.

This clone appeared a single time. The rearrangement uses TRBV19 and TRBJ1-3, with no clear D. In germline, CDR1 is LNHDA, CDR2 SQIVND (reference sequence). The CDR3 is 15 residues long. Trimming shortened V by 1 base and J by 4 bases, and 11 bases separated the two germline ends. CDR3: CASSIASMSGNTIYF. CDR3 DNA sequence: TGTGCCAGTAGTATAGCGTCGATGTCAGGAAACACCATATATTTT.

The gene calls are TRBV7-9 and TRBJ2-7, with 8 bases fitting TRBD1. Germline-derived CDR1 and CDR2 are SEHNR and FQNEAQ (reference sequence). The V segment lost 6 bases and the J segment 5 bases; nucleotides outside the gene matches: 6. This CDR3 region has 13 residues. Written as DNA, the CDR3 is TGTGCCAGCAGGTCGGCCAGGGGGCACGAGCAGTACTTC. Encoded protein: CASRSARGHEQYF.

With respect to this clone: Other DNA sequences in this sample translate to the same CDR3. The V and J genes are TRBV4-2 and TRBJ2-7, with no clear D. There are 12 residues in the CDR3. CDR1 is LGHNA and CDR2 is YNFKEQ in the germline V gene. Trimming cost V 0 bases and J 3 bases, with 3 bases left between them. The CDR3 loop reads CASSQEGYEQYF. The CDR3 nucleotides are TGTGCCAGCAGCCAAGAAGGCTACGAGCAGTACTTC.

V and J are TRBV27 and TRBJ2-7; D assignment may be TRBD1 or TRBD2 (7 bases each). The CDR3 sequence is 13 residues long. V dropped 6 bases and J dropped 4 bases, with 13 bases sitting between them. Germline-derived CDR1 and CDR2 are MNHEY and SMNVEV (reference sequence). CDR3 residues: CASSPGGGYEQYF. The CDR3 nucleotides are TGTGCCAGCAGCCCAGGGGGGGGTTACGAGCAGTACTTC.

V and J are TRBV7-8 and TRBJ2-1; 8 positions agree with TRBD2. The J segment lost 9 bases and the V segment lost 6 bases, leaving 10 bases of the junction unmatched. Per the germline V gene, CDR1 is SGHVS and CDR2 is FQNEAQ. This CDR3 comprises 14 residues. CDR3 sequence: CASRVRAGGGEQFF. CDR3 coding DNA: TGTGCCAGCAGAGTCCGGGCGGGAGGAGGTGAGCAGTTCTTC. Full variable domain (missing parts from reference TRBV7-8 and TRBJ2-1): GAGVSQSPRYKVAKRGQDVALRCDPISGHVSLFWYQQALGQGPEFLTYFQNEAQLDKSGLPSDRFFAERPEGSVSTLKIQRTQQEDSAVYLCASRVRAGGGEQFFGPGTRLTVL.

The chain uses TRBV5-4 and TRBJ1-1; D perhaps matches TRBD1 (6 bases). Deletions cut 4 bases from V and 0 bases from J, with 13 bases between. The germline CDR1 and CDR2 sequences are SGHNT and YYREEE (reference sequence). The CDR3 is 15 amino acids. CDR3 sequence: CASSEGGPVNTEAFF. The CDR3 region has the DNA TGTGCCAGCAGCGAGGGGGGCCCGGTGAACACTGAAGCTTTCTTT.

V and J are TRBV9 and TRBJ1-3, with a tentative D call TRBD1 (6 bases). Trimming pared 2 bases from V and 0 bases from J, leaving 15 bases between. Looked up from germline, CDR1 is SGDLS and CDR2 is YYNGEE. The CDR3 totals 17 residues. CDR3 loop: CASSVLDRGDSGNTIYF. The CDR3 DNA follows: TGTGCCAGCAGCGTTCTGGATAGGGGGGACTCTGGAAACACCATATATTTT.

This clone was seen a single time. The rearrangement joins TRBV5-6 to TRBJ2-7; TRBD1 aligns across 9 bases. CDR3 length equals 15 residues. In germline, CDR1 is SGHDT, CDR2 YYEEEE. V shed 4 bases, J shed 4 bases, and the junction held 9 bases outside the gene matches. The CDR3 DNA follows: TGTGCCAGCAGCCATCCGGGACAGGGCATTTACGAGCAGTACTTC. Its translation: CASSHPGQGIYEQYF.